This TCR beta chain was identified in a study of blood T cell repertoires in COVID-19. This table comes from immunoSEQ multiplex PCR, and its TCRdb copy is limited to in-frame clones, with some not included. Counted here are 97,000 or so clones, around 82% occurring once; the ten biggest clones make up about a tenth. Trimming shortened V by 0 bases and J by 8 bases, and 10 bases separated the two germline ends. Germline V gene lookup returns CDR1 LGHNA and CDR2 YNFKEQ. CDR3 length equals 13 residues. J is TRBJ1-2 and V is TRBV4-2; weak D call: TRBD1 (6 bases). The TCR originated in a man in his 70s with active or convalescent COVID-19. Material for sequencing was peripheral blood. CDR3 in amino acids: CASSQDQGRGYTF. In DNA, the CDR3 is TGTGCCAGCAGCCAAGACCAGGGGCGCGGCTACACCTTC.